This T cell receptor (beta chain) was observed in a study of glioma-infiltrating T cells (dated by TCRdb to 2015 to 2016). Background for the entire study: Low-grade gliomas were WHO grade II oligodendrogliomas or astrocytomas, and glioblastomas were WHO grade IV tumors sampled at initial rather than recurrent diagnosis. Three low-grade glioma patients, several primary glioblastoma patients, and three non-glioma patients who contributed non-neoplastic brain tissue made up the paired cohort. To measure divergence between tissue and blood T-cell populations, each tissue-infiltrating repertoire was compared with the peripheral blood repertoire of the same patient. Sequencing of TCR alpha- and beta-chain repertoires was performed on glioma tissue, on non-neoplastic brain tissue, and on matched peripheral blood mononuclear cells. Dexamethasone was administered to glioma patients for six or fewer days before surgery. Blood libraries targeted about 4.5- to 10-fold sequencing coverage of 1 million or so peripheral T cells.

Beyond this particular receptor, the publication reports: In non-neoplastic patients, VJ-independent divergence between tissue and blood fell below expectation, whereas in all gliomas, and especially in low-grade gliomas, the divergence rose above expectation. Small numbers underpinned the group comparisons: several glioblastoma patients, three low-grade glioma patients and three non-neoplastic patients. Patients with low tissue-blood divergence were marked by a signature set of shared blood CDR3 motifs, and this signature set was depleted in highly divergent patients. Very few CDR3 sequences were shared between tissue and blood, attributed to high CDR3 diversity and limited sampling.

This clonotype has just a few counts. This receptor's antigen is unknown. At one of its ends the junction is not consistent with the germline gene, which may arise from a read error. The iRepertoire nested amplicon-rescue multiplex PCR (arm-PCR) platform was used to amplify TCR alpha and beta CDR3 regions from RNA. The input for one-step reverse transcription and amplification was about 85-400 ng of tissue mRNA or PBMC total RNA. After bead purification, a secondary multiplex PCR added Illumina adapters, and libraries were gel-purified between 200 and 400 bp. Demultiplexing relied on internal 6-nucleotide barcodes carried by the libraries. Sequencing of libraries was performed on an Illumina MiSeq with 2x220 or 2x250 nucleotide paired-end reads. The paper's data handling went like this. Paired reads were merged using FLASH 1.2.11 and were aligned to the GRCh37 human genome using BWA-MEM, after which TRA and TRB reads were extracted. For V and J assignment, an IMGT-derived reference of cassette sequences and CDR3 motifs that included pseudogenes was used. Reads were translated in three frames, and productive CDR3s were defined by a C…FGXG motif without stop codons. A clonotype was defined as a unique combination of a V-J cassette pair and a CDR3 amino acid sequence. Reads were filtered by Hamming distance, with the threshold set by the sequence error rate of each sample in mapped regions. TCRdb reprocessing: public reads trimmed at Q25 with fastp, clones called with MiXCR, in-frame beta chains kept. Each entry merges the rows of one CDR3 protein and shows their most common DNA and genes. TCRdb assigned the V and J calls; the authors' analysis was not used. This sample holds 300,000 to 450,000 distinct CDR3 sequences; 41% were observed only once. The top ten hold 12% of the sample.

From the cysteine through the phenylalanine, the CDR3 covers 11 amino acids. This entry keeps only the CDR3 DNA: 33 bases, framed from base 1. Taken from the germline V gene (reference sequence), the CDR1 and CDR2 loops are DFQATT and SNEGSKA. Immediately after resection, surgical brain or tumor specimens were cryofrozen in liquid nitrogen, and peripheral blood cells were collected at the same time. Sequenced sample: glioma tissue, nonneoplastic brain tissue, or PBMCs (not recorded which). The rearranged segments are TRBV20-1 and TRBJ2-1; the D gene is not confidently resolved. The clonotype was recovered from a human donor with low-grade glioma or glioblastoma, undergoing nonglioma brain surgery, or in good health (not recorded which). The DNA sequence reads TGCAGTGCTGCCTTGAGGCGGCCTGGGATCTTC. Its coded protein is CSAALRRPGIF.